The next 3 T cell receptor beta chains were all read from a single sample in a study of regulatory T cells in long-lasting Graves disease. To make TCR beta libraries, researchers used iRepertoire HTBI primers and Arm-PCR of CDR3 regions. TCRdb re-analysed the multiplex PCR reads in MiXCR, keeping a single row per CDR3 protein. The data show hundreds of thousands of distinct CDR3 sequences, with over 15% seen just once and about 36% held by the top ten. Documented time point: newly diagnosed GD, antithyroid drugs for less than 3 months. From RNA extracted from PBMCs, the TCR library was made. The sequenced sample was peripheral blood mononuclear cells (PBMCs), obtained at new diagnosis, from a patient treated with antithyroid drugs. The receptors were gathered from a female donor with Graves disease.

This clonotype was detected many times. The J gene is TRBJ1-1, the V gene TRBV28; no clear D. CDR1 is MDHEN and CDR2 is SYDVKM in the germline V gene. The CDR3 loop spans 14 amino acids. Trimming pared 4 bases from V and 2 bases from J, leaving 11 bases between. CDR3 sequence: CASSSTAQNTEAFF. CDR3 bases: TGTGCCAGCAGTTCGACCGCCCAAAACACTGAAGCTTTCTTT.

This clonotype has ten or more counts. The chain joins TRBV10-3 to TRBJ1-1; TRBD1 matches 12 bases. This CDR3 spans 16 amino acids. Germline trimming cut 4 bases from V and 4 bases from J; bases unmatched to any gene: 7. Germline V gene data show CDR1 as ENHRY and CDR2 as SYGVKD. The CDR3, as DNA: TGTGCCATCAGTGCGGGGGACAGGGGGCGCGGCACTGAAGCTTTCTTT. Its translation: CAISAGDRGRGTEAFF.

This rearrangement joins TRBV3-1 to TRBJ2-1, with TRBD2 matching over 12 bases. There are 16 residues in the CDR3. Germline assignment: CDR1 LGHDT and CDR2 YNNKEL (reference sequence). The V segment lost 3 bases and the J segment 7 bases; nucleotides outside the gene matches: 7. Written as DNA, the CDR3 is TGTGCCAGCAGCCACCCTAGGACTAGCGGGGAAAATGAGCAGTTCTTC. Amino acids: CASSHPRTSGENEQFF.